The clone carrying this TCR beta chain occurred a few times. This entry is derived from a study of T cells in Graves' hyperthyroidism and ophthalmopathy. Study background: The initial diagnosis was the point when peripheral blood was collected, ahead of any treatment.

TCR beta CDR3 regions were amplified from RNA. A set of HTBI primers served as the primers for a first-round RT-PCR of the TCR CDR3. Using its own MiXCR run on the multiplex PCR reads, TCRdb lists one record per CDR3 protein. The table lists a few hundred thousand distinct CDR3 sequences, about 16% of them singletons, with 3% to 4% in the top ten. Uncontrolled infections, other autoimmune diseases, pregnancy or lactation led to exclusion of patients. On the basis of clinical symptoms, serum thyroxine and TRAb, thyroid ultrasound and orbital computed tomography, diagnoses were made. It was 8 to 10 ml of fresh peripheral blood that supplied the PBMCs. The sample was blood. The sequence was collected from a woman between 40 and 55 years old with Graves' ophthalmopathy.

The CDR3: CASSYSGTASAGDTEAFF. The DNA of the CDR3 is TGTGCCAGCAGTTACTCGGGGACAGCATCCGCGGGAGACACTGAAGCTTTCTTT. This sequence joins TRBV6-2 or TRBV6-3 and TRBJ1-1; 7 nucleotides match TRBD1. CDR3 length equals 18 residues. The germline CDR1 and CDR2 sequences are MNHEY and SVGEGT. V gave up 0 bases and J gave up 3 bases; unmatched junction bases: 13.